What follows are 11 T cell receptor beta chains derived from one specimen sequenced in a study of CD8 T cells in ankylosing spondylitis. Study results and limitations: What seemed typical of ankylosing spondylitis blood was a TCR beta motif built from under 10 highly homologous variants.

Their recognized antigens are unknown. TCRdb re-called the 5' RACE reads through MiXCR, storing one row per CDR3 protein. The sample carries a few hundred thousand distinct CDR3 sequences, approximately 20% recorded once. The specimen was blood, either unsorted or a sorted T cell fraction (not recorded which). The receptors shown here come from a male donor with ankylosing spondylitis.

The DNA for the CDR3 is TGTGCCTGGAGTGTACCTTTAGGGGGGACCTCCGGGGAGCTGTTTTTT. Residues: CAWSVPLGGTSGELFF. The rearrangement uses TRBV30 and TRBJ2-2, with D possibly being TRBD1 or TRBD2 (6 bases each). The CDR3 spans 16 residues. Germline loops: CDR1 GTSNPN, CDR2 SVGIG (reference sequence). Deletions cut 0 bases from V and 6 bases from J, with 17 bases between.

This clonotype was detected a few times. The V call is TRBV5-1, the J call TRBJ2-7; no reliable D call. This CDR3 has 14 amino acids. Germline assignment: CDR1 SGHRS and CDR2 YFSETQ. Trimming cost V 4 bases and J 3 bases, with 14 bases left between them. The DNA for the CDR3 is TGCGCCAGCAGCCTGGCAGATCCAATCTACGAGCAGTACTTC. Translating it yields CASSLADPIYEQYF.

This chain joins TRBV10-3 and TRBJ2-7; 15 bases align to TRBD2. The CDR3 consists of 13 residues. Looked up from germline, CDR1 is ENHRY and CDR2 is SYGVKD. V was clipped by 10 bases and J by 3 bases; unmatched bases: 1. The chain's CDR3 is CATGLAGGYEQYF. In DNA form, the CDR3 reads TGTGCCACGGGACTAGCGGGAGGCTACGAGCAGTACTTC.

At least ten counts were recorded for this clonotype. The chain joins TRBV12-3 or TRBV12-4 to TRBJ2-1; D call uncertain. This CDR3 is built from 13 residues. The V and J ends lost 3 bases and 5 bases respectively, with 8 bases between them. The CDR3 DNA sequence: TGTGCCAGCAGTTTTGCGCGGAACAATGAGCAGTTCTTC. Protein sequence: CASSFARNNEQFF.

The table lists this clonotype with many counts. The J gene is TRBJ2-1, the V gene TRBV3-1; 9 nucleotides match TRBD1. Per germline, CDR1 LGHDT and CDR2 YNNKEL (reference sequence). The CDR3 covers 15 residues. The trim removed 4 bases at V and 7 bases at J, leaving 8 bases unmatched. Here the CDR3 reads CASSLDRGVHNEQFF. CDR3 sequence (DNA): TGTGCCAGCAGCCTAGACAGGGGGGTTCATAATGAGCAGTTCTTC.

This clonotype was observed a handful of times. The chain links TRBV20-1 to TRBJ1-5; 8 nucleotides line up with TRBD1. This CDR3 region has 14 residues. J was trimmed by 4 bases and V by 3 bases; bases with no gene match: 5. CDR1 is DFQATT and CDR2 is SNEGSKA in the germline V gene (reference sequence). The CDR3 DNA reads as TGCAGTGCTAGTCGGGACAGGCAAAATCAGCCCCAGCATTTT. This codes for CSASRDRQNQPQHF.

The table lists this clonotype with a few counts. This chain links TRBV6-1 with TRBJ1-1, with 10 bases aligning to TRBD1. The V gene end was trimmed by 6 bases and the J gene end by 2 bases; junction bases not matched to a gene: 6. The germline gives CDR1 MNHNS, CDR2 SASEGT. The CDR3 is 15 residues long. The CDR3 DNA reads TGTGCCAGCAGGACAGGGGGCCGCCTTAACACTGAAGCTTTCTTT. Protein sequence: CASRTGGRLNTEAFF.

The chain links TRBV5-1 to TRBJ2-3; maybe TRBD1 (6 bases). The CDR3 has 16 residues. Germline-derived CDR1 and CDR2 are SGHRS and YFSETQ. Trimming shortened V by 0 bases and J by 4 bases, and 15 bases separated the two germline ends. The CDR3 sequence is CASSLETRGGADTQYF. The CDR3 nucleotides read TGCGCCAGCAGCTTGGAAACCAGAGGGGGAGCAGATACGCAGTATTTT.

In its sample, this clonotype was seen a few times. J is TRBJ2-1 and V is TRBV10-3, with 9 bases lining up with TRBD1. V shed 5 bases and J 7 bases; nucleotides not matched to a gene: 6. This CDR3 is 14 amino acids long. Germline V gene data show CDR1 as ENHRY and CDR2 as SYGVKD. The CDR3 sequence is CAISQPGQGNEQFF. Written as DNA, the CDR3 is TGTGCCATCAGTCAACCGGGACAGGGAAATGAGCAGTTCTTC.

This clonotype was seen more than once but under ten times. The chain carries TRBV2 and TRBJ2-1; TRBD2 aligns across 10 bases. Germline V gene lookup returns CDR1 SNHLY and CDR2 FYNNEI. The ends lost 8 bases at V and 5 bases at J; junction bases unmatched: 9. This CDR3 has 15 amino acids. The CDR3 region has the DNA TGTGCCAGCGCCCTTCTAGCGGGAGTCAACAATGAGCAGTTCTTC. The encoded protein is CASALLAGVNNEQFF.

The V call is TRBV6-5, the J call TRBJ1-5; D might be TRBD1 (5 bases). Germline V gene lookup returns CDR1 MNHEY and CDR2 SVGAGI. Trimming took off 2 bases at V and 7 bases at J, with 12 bases between the two ends. This CDR3 has 14 residues. Here the CDR3 reads CASSYLQGGQPQHF. For the CDR3, the DNA is TGTGCCAGCAGTTACCTCCAGGGAGGACAGCCCCAGCATTTT.